The next 15 T cell receptor beta chains were all read from a single sample in a study of blood T cell repertoires in COVID-19 (dated by TCRdb to the early 2020s). The library came from the immunoSEQ multiplex PCR assay. Drawn from immuneACCESS, this table holds only the in-frame rearrangements with V and J called that TCRdb kept. Clones are partly lost; checked studies trace under half to an unresolved V gene and leave the rest unexplained. The sample table holds over 110,000 clones, of which 70% to 90% were seen once. The ten largest make up around 26% of the sample. The sample was peripheral blood. The receptors come from a human donor in a cohort sampled during active COVID-19.

The chain uses TRBV2 and TRBJ2-3, with D perhaps matching TRBD1 (6 bases). V gave up 0 bases and J gave up 4 bases, with 17 bases separating them. There are 17 residues in the CDR3. Germline assignment: CDR1 SNHLY and CDR2 FYNNEI. The CDR3 loop reads CASSEALGDTLADTQYF. CDR3 DNA sequence: TGTGCCAGCAGTGAAGCGCTTGGGGACACCCTCGCAGATACGCAGTATTTT.

This clone was counted a single time. V and J are TRBV19 and TRBJ1-1; 7 nucleotides line up with TRBD1. Germline assignment: CDR1 LNHDA and CDR2 SQIVND (reference sequence). The V gene end was trimmed by 5 bases and the J gene end by 0 bases; junction bases not matched to a gene: 9. The CDR3 spans 16 residues. CDR3 sequence (DNA): TGTGCCAGTAGTGCTCTAGACAGGGTGATGAACACTGAAGCTTTCTTT. It codes for CASSALDRVMNTEAFF.

J is TRBJ1-2 and V is TRBV5-3; weak D call: TRBD1 (6 bases). TRBV5-3 is sorted into the ORF group, with uncertain function. V was shortened by 5 bases and J by 0 bases, with 17 bases between the two germline ends. CDR3 length equals 16 residues. The CDR3 nucleotides read TGTGCCAGAAGGCTTCATTCCAGGGGAACTAACTATGGCTACACCTTC. Amino acid sequence: CARRLHSRGTNYGYTF.

This chain uses TRBV2 with TRBJ1-5; a weak D match, TRBD1 (5 bases). In germline, CDR1 is SNHLY, CDR2 FYNNEI. V was pared by 10 bases and J by 5 bases, with 15 bases between. The CDR3 spans 13 residues. CDR3 coding DNA: TGTGCCACCTGGGGGGGGAACGATCAGCCCCAGCATTTT. This encodes CATWGGNDQPQHF.

J is TRBJ2-3 and V is TRBV4-3; 8 bases line up with TRBD1. CDR3 length equals 15 residues. Germline CDR1 reads LGHNA; CDR2 reads YSLEER. V lost 2 bases and J lost 3; bases outside the gene matches: 4. In DNA form, the CDR3 reads TGCGCCAGCAGCCAACAGGGGGCAGGAACAGATACGCAGTATTTT. It translates to CASSQQGAGTDTQYF.

This chain uses TRBV7-9 with TRBJ1-4; TRBD1 agrees at 8 bases. This CDR3 contains 16 residues. Germline assignment: CDR1 SEHNR and CDR2 FQNEAQ (reference sequence). The V and J ends lost 6 bases and 4 bases, in that order; junction bases with no gene match: 10. Here the CDR3 DNA reads TGTGCCAGCAGTGTGAACAGGGGGAACCTTAATGAAAAACTGTTTTTT. This translates into CASSVNRGNLNEKLFF.

CDR3 residues: CASSQGGSGLTEAFF. In nucleotides, the CDR3 is TGTGCCAGCAGCCAAGGAGGAAGCGGGCTCACTGAAGCTTTCTTT. The chain carries TRBV3-1 (or the pseudogene TRBV3-2) and TRBJ1-1; D unclear. Trimming removed 1 base at V and 4 bases at J, with 13 bases between. CDR1 LGHDT and CDR2 YNNKEL come from the germline V gene (reference sequence). CDR3 length: 15 amino acids.

The chain recombines TRBV13 with TRBJ2-1, with D tentatively TRBD2 (5 bases). V lost 4 bases, J lost 6 bases, and 13 bases lay in between. The germline gives CDR1 PRHDT, CDR2 FYEKMQ (reference sequence). This CDR3 has 14 residues. The DNA of the CDR3 is TGTGCCAGCAGCTCGAGGCTAGCTACCAATGAGCAGTTCTTC. As protein: CASSSRLATNEQFF.

This clone has just one count. The chain recombines TRBV10-2 with TRBJ2-7; D perhaps matches TRBD2 (5 bases). Looked up from germline, CDR1 is WSHSY and CDR2 is SAAADI. CDR3 length equals 13 residues. V dropped 8 bases and J dropped 5 bases, with 16 bases sitting between them. The CDR3 DNA is TGCGCCAGCGGTCCAGAGGGAATCAACGAGCAGTACTTC. The encoded protein is CASGPEGINEQYF.

The CDR3 DNA is TGTGCCAGCCGGGCTAGCGGGGGACCGTACAATGAGCAGTTCTTC. Its translation: CASRASGGPYNEQFF. The J gene is TRBJ2-1, the V gene TRBV7-6; 10 bases align to TRBD2. Germline V lookup: CDR1 SGHVS, CDR2 FNYEAQ. V shed 8 bases, J shed 4 bases, and the junction held 8 bases outside the gene matches. The CDR3 is made up of 15 amino acids.

The genes are TRBV7-3 and TRBJ2-2; D is undetermined. The germline V gene encodes CDR1 SGHTA and CDR2 FQGTGA. There are 14 residues in the CDR3. V was cut by 2 bases and J by 1 base, with 5 bases left in between. CDR3 loop: CASSLGGNTGELFF. DNA for the CDR3: TGTGCCAGCAGCTTAGGCGGGAACACCGGGGAGCTGTTTTTT.

The chain joins TRBV27 to TRBJ2-7, with 10 bases that match TRBD2. The CDR3 totals 15 residues. Germline V CDR1 and CDR2: MNHEY, SMNVEV (reference sequence). V shed 6 bases, J shed 2 bases, and the junction held 7 bases outside the gene matches. The CDR3 region has the DNA TGTGCCAGCAGCCTGAGCAGCGGGGGGGCCTACGAGCAGTACTTC. Translation gives CASSLSSGGAYEQYF.

The V call is TRBV7-3, the J call TRBJ2-7, with 12 bases matching TRBD2. The V and J ends lost 4 bases and 5 bases, in that order; junction bases with no gene match: 3. Germline CDR1 and CDR2: SGHTA and FQGTGA. The CDR3 totals 14 residues. DNA of the CDR3: TGTGCCAGCAGCTCTAGCGGGGGGGCCGACGAGCAGTACTTC. It translates to CASSSSGGADEQYF.

The rearrangement uses TRBV12-5 and TRBJ1-4, with 7 bases aligning to TRBD1. Per the germline V gene, CDR1 is LGHNT and CDR2 is FRNRAP. The CDR3 loop spans 15 amino acids. The V gene end was trimmed by 1 base and the J gene end by 6 bases; junction bases not matched to a gene: 5. In DNA, the CDR3 is TGTGCTAGTGGTTTGGGTTTCCAGGGGGATGAAAAACTGTTTTTT. It is translated as CASGLGFQGDEKLFF.

This chain uses TRBV19 with TRBJ1-1, with D perhaps TRBD1 (5 bases). The V and J ends lost 4 bases and 2 bases respectively, with 14 bases between them. The CDR3 runs to 15 residues. CDR1 LNHDA and CDR2 SQIVND come from the germline V gene (reference sequence). The CDR3 spells CASSTPAGGNTEAFF. The CDR3 region has the DNA TGTGCCAGTAGTACGCCGGCGGGGGGAAACACTGAAGCTTTCTTT. Drawing the rest from reference TRBV19 and TRBJ1-1, the complete variable domain is DGGITQSPKYLFRKEGQNVTLSCEQNLNHDAMYWYRQDPGQGLRLIYYSQIVNDFQKGDIAEGYSVSREKKESFPLTVTSAQKNPTAFYLCASSTPAGGNTEAFFGQGTRLTVV.